This TCR beta chain was observed in a study of blood T cells in healthy people across ages. Every sample gave at least 5.5 micrograms of total RNA when it was extracted. A J-beta primer mix and a sample-barcoded 5' primer were used in a second PCR of roughly 6 to 11 cycles. MiXCR was run by TCRdb on the 5' RACE reads, yielding one entry per CDR3 protein. The data contain fewer than 950,000 distinct CDR3 sequences, about 37% of them seen just once; the ten biggest clones take up under 15%. Sequencing used blood. The sequence derives from a man aged 18 to 30 in good health.

The CDR3 reads CASSSDRSSSYNEQYF. The CDR3 DNA sequence: TGTGCCAGCAGTTCGGACAGGTCGAGCTCCTACAATGAGCAGTACTTC. The chain uses TRBV12-3 or TRBV12-4 and TRBJ2-1; TRBD1 matches 7 bases. Gene TRBJ2-7 matches the end of the DNA better, so the J call may be wrong. CDR3 size: 16 residues.